These T cell receptor beta chains were read from a single sample in a study of blood T cell repertoires in COVID-19. This table comes from immunoSEQ multiplex PCR, and its TCRdb copy is limited to in-frame clones, with some not included. The table records hundreds of thousands of clones, 70% to 90% of them present only once. Sequenced material: peripheral blood. These receptors all come from a man older than 75 with acute or convalescent COVID-19. The conserved cysteine and the conserved F or W are not part of the CDR3 here.

V gene: TRBV6-2/TRBV6-3
CDR3 protein: ASSLRDLSTDTQY

V gene: TRBV28
CDR3 protein: ASSFWTQGPGYT

V gene: TRBV5-1
CDR3 protein: ASSLVSPMNTEAF

V gene: TRBV5-1
CDR3 protein: ASSLVGGINTGELF

V gene: TRBV19
CDR3 protein: ASSIPRGGNQPQH

V gene: TRBV6-5
CDR3 protein: ASSTTAAVNTEAF

V gene: TRBV11-3
CDR3 protein: ASSLGTGVNTEAF

V gene: TRBV7-2
CDR3 protein: ASSSRGGPGNEQF

V gene: TRBV7-9
CDR3 protein: ASSLPRQGGNTEAF

V gene: TRBV6-5
CDR3 protein: ASSNTGGRATEAF

V gene: TRBV28
CDR3 protein: ASSHSTGAYEQY

V gene: TRBV29-1
CDR3 protein: SAESIEGETQY

V gene: TRBV19
CDR3 protein: ASRIDPGVNQPQH

V gene: TRBV6-5
CDR3 protein: ASTSGSLNEQF

V gene: TRBV28
CDR3 protein: ASSSGQAYSNQPQH

V gene: TRBV6-5
CDR3 protein: ASSKNRDTDTQY

V gene: TRBV7-2
CDR3 protein: ASSLGASTEAF

V gene: TRBV28
CDR3 protein: ASGVGGNPYEQY

V gene: TRBV11-1
CDR3 protein: ASSPEGAYQETQY

V gene: TRBV13
CDR3 protein: ASSLGTSGFPSGTDTQY

V gene: TRBV7-2
CDR3 protein: ASSFGQGRPNTEAF

V gene: TRBV27
CDR3 protein: ATKQEGPGGIGEQY

V gene: TRBV7-2
CDR3 protein: ASSLGPGQVSYEQY

V gene: TRBV6-5
CDR3 protein: ASSHTHVQETQY

V gene: TRBV7-9
CDR3 protein: ASSLFGGAYNEQF

V gene: TRBV28
CDR3 protein: ASSQPGLAGNEQY

V gene: TRBV7-3
CDR3 protein: ASSLNPREPQH